Presented here are 23 T cell receptor beta chains from one specimen sequenced in a study of shared clonotypes between healthy human individuals. The naive CD8 subset, CD45RO-negative cells positively selected for CCR7, excluded terminally differentiated effector memory CD45RA+ cells. This table comes from immunoSEQ multiplex PCR, and its TCRdb copy is limited to in-frame clones, with some not included. The sample contains about 2.2 million clones, 85% to 95% of which appear only once. Sequences were obtained from naive CD8+ T cells from PBMCs. The receptors derive from a man aged 18 to 29 in good health. Some clones in this sample may be carry-over from other donors' samples.

The rearrangement uses TRBV9 and TRBJ1-2; unclear D gene. The CDR3 sequence is 15 residues long. Trimming pared 3 bases from V and 1 base from J, leaving 13 bases between. Germline CDR1 and CDR2: SGDLS and YYNGEE. CDR3 protein: CASSGSREVNYGYTF. The DNA for the CDR3 is TGTGCCAGCAGCGGTTCTCGGGAGGTTAACTATGGCTACACCTTC.

This chain uses TRBV29-1 with TRBJ2-1; weak D call: TRBD1 (7 bases). V lost 3 bases and J lost 6, with 15 bases in between. The CDR3 has 14 residues. Germline loops: CDR1 SQVTM, CDR2 ANQGSEA. CDR3 sequence (DNA): TGCAGCGTTGACAGGGGGAGGCTCCCCAATGAGCAGTTCTTC. This sequence encodes CSVDRGRLPNEQFF.

This rearrangement joins TRBV7-9 to TRBJ2-5; 9 bases map to TRBD1. J gave up 7 bases and V 5 bases, and 11 bases lay outside the gene matches. Germline lookup yields CDR1 SEHNR and CDR2 FQNEAQ (reference sequence). This CDR3 region has 15 residues. In DNA form, the CDR3 reads TGTGCCAGCAGCGAAGGGACAGGGATTTTGGGGACCCAGTACTTC. This translates into CASSEGTGILGTQYF.

J is TRBJ1-1 and V is TRBV5-1; TRBD1 aligns across 10 bases. This CDR3 contains 16 residues. V lost 1 base to trimming and J lost 6 bases; unmatched junction nucleotides: 9. Germline CDR1 and CDR2: SGHRS and YFSETQ. In DNA form, the CDR3 reads TGCGCCAGCAGCTTGCCCGAGCGGGACAGGGGCTCTGAAGCTTTCTTT. Its translation is CASSLPERDRGSEAFF.

This clone has a handful of counts. In DNA, the CDR3 is TGTGCCAGCAGTTTACCGGGGCGAGGCTACACCTTC. Protein product: CASSLPGRGYTF. This rearrangement joins TRBV27 to TRBJ1-2; D is perhaps TRBD1 (5 bases). Per germline, CDR1 MNHEY and CDR2 SMNVEV (reference sequence). V lost 2 bases and J 8 bases, leaving 9 bases between the germline ends. The CDR3 is made up of 12 amino acids.

This chain uses TRBV4-1 with TRBJ1-3, with unresolved D. The CDR3 consists of 14 residues. CDR1 and CDR2 from the germline V gene are MGHRA and YSYEKL. V lost 1 base to trimming and J lost 7 bases, with 11 bases between them. CDR3 DNA: TGCGCCAGCAGCCAAGGTCGGAGTCTGAACACCATATATTTT. The encoded protein is CASSQGRSLNTIYF.

As concerns this clone: One end of the junction is discordant with germline, which a read error may explain. This chain joins TRBV7-9 and TRBJ1-1; D gene uncertain. The germline gives CDR1 SEHNR, CDR2 FQNEAQ (reference sequence). The CDR3 loop spans 14 amino acids. CDR3 sequence: CASSQEVRPFEAFF. The CDR3 DNA is TGCGCCAGCAGCCAAGAAGTAAGGCCCTTTGAAGCTTTCTTT.

J is TRBJ2-7 and V is TRBV7-9, with a weak D call TRBD2 (5 bases). V was shortened by 1 base and J by 7 bases, with 11 bases between the two germline ends. The CDR3 spans 13 residues. Per germline, CDR1 SEHNR and CDR2 FQNEAQ (reference sequence). The DNA for the CDR3 is TGTGCCAGCAGCTTAGGGGCGCCGGGGGAGCAGTACTTC. Amino acid sequence: CASSLGAPGEQYF.

The V and J genes are TRBV27 and TRBJ1-2, with 9 bases lining up with TRBD1. V lost 6 bases to trimming and J lost 6 bases; unmatched junction nucleotides: 8. Germline CDR1 is MNHEY and CDR2 is SMNVEV (reference sequence). CDR3 length equals 14 residues. The CDR3 here is CASRETGTGHGYTF. The DNA for the CDR3 is TGTGCCAGCAGGGAAACCGGGACAGGGCATGGCTACACCTTC.

The chain couples TRBV15 to TRBJ2-2; the D call may be TRBD1 or TRBD2 (5 bases each). Germline V gene lookup returns CDR1 LNHNV and CDR2 YYDKDF (reference sequence). V was trimmed by 1 base and J by 4 bases, leaving 13 bases between them. This CDR3 has 16 residues. The CDR3 is CATSRGPGLGTGELFF. The CDR3 DNA follows: TGTGCCACCAGCAGAGGCCCGGGGCTCGGCACCGGGGAGCTGTTTTTT.

The J gene is TRBJ2-7, the V gene TRBV10-3, with 7 bases aligning to TRBD2. V lost 6 bases and J lost 0; bases outside the gene matches: 5. The germline V gene encodes CDR1 ENHRY and CDR2 SYGVKD. The length of the CDR3 is 14 residues. The chain's CDR3 is CAIRSGVYSYEQYF. The CDR3 DNA sequence: TGTGCCATCAGGAGCGGGGTATACTCCTACGAGCAGTACTTC.

This clone showed up just a few times. The CDR3 loop reads CASRLGWVQPQHF. In nucleotides, the CDR3 is TGTGCCAGTAGGTTGGGTTGGGTTCAGCCCCAGCATTTT. The chain uses TRBV19 and TRBJ1-5; no reliable D call. This CDR3 contains 13 residues. Trimming removed 6 bases at V and 6 bases at J, with 12 bases between. CDR1 is LNHDA and CDR2 is SQIVND in the germline V gene (reference sequence).

The chain couples TRBV27 to TRBJ2-7; 7 bases fit TRBD1. CDR1 and CDR2 from the germline V gene are MNHEY and SMNVEV (reference sequence). V was clipped by 9 bases and J by 7 bases; unmatched bases: 9. This CDR3 is built from 12 residues. The chain's CDR3 is CASIDRAGEQYF. As DNA, the CDR3 is TGTGCCAGTATCGACAGGGCTGGGGAGCAGTACTTC.

V usage is TRBV7-2 and J usage is TRBJ2-3, with 9 bases identical to TRBD1. V dropped 4 bases and J dropped 3; count of bases not matched to a gene: 14. The CDR3 runs to 18 residues. Germline CDR1 and CDR2: SGHTA and FQGNSA. CDR3 loop: CASSSAGLDRGITDTQYF. The DNA for the CDR3 is TGTGCCAGCAGCTCCGCGGGTCTGGACAGGGGAATAACAGATACGCAGTATTTT.

This chain connects TRBV7-8 to TRBJ2-7; D not resolved. CDR3 length: 17 amino acids. Trimming pared 1 base from V and 4 bases from J, leaving 20 bases between. Germline CDR1 SGHVS, CDR2 FQNEAQ. The CDR3 DNA follows: TGTGCCAGCAGCTTAGGGGAAGGCATGTACGGCGTATACGAGCAGTACTTC. Protein product: CASSLGEGMYGVYEQYF.

This chain joins TRBV21-1 and TRBJ2-7; the DNA was not used to check the table's D call, TRBD2. TRBV21-1 is a listed pseudogene. The length of the CDR3 is 16 residues. This CDR3 is CASSIIAGGTTYEQYF. CDR3 in DNA: TGTGCCAGCAGCATAATAGCGGGAGGTACCACCTACGAGCAGTACTTC.

This sequence joins TRBV2 and TRBJ2-3, with 10 positions matching TRBD2. With 6 bases clipped from V and 2 bases from J, the junction kept 8 bases outside the gene matches. From germline, CDR1 is SNHLY and CDR2 FYNNEI. The CDR3 extends over 16 amino acids. CDR3 bases: TGTGCCAGCAGGTTGGAAGCGGGGGGGATCACAGATACGCAGTATTTT. Translated: CASRLEAGGITDTQYF.

The chain has TRBV7-2 and TRBJ2-5; 9 nucleotides align to TRBD2. This CDR3 is built from 18 residues. Trimming cost V 5 bases and J 5 bases; bases outside gene matches: 18. The germline CDR1 and CDR2 sequences are SGHTA and FQGNSA. The CDR3, as DNA: TGTGCCAGCAGCCCCAGCAACCGACTAGCGGAGCCCGGGGAGACCCAGTACTTC. Amino acids: CASSPSNRLAEPGETQYF.

Of note for this clone: This sample includes further DNA sequences coding for the same CDR3. The J gene is TRBJ2-7, the V gene TRBV27, with TRBD1 identical over 8 bases. The CDR3 is 14 residues long. V was pared by 0 bases and J by 2 bases, with 0 bases of the junction left unmatched. Per germline, CDR1 MNHEY and CDR2 SMNVEV (reference sequence). The CDR3, as DNA: TGTGCCAGCAGTTTATCGGGACAGGCCTACGAGCAGTACTTC. It codes for CASSLSGQAYEQYF.

About this clone itself: Different DNA sequences within this sample yield the same CDR3. The chain recombines TRBV7-9 with TRBJ1-5; D remains ambiguous. The ends were cut back, 1 base at V and 4 bases at J, with 8 bases in the middle. The CDR3 has 14 amino acids. Germline-derived CDR1 and CDR2 are SEHNR and FQNEAQ (reference sequence). DNA for the CDR3: TGTGCCAGCAGCTTAGGCGGGATGAATCAGCCCCAGCATTTT. The encoded protein is CASSLGGMNQPQHF.

V usage is TRBV19 and J usage is TRBJ2-3, with 8 bases lining up with TRBD2. The CDR3 extends over 16 amino acids. J gave up 4 bases and V 3 bases, and 9 bases lay outside the gene matches. Looked up from germline, CDR1 is LNHDA and CDR2 is SQIVND (reference sequence). CDR3 amino acids: CASSISSGSASDTQYF. The CDR3 DNA reads TGTGCCAGTAGTATTTCCAGCGGGAGTGCGTCAGATACGCAGTATTTT.

The chain combines TRBV30 with TRBJ1-6; 7 bases map to TRBD1. CDR1 is GTSNPN, CDR2 SVGIG, per germline (reference sequence). This CDR3 is built from 13 residues. V lost 4 bases and J lost 9; bases outside the gene matches: 6. CDR3 in DNA: TGTGCCTGGAACGGACAGGACGGTTCACCCCTCCACTTT. It yields the protein CAWNGQDGSPLHF.

This clone has only one observation. Other DNA sequences within the sample encode an identical CDR3. The genes are TRBV9 and TRBJ2-7, with a possible D match to TRBD2 (6 bases). Germline CDR1 is SGDLS and CDR2 is YYNGEE. This CDR3 is 13 amino acids long. V lost 3 bases to trimming and J lost 1 base, with 8 bases between them. The CDR3 sequence is CASSAGLSYEQYF. The CDR3 DNA follows: TGTGCCAGCAGCGCGGGACTTTCCTACGAGCAGTACTTC.